This T cell receptor beta chain appears in the sequencing data of a study of blood T cells in healthy people across ages. The study drew donors from healthy Caucasian individuals in Russia aged about 6 to 90. Isolation per sample recovered at least 6 million PBMCs. In regard to this clonotype: Its target is not known.

Study-wide points: Naive CD4+ cell counts and diversity both ran higher in long-lived than in aged donors.

A J-beta primer mix and a sample-barcoded 5' primer were used in a second PCR of about 7 to 11 cycles. TCRdb ran MiXCR on the 5' RACE reads and lists one entry per CDR3 protein. The sample includes roughly 800,000 distinct CDR3 sequences, 58% seen only once; the top ten take roughly 20%. The CDR3 consists of 14 residues. The origin of this receptor is a young man in good health. The rearrangement links TRBV21-1 to TRBJ2-7; TRBD2 is the table's D call, not checked against the DNA. TRBV21-1 is a recognized pseudogene. Sequencing was carried out using blood. Here the CDR3 reads CASRGDRNSYEQYF. As DNA, the CDR3 is TGTGCCAGCAGGGGAGACAGGAACTCCTACGAGCAGTACTTC.